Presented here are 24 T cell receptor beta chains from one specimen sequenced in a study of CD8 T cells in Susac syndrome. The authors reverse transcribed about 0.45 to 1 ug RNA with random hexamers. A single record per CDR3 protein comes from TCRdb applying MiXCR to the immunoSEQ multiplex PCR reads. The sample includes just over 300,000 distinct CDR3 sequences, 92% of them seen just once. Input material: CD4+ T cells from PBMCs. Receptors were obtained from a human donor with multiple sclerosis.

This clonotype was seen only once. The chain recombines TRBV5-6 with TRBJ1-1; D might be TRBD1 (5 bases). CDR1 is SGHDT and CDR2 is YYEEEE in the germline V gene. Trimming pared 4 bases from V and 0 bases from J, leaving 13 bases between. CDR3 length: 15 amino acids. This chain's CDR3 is CASSPGPTMNTEAFF. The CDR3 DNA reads TGTGCCAGCAGCCCGGGACCGACTATGAACACTGAAGCTTTCTTT.

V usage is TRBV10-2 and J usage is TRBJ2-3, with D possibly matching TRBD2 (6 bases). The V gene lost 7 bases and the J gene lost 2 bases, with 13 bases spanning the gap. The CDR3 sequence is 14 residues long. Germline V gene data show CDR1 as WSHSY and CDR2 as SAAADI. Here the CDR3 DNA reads TGCGCCAGCATGGGGAGGACCGACACAGATACGCAGTATTTT. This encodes CASMGRTDTDTQYF.

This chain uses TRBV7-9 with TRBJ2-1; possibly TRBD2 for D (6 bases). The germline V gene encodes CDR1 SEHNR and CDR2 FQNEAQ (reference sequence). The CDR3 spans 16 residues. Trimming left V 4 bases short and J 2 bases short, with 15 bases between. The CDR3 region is CASSSTGGSAYNEQFF. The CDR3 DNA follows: TGTGCCAGCAGCTCAACCGGGGGAAGCGCCTACAATGAGCAGTTCTTC.

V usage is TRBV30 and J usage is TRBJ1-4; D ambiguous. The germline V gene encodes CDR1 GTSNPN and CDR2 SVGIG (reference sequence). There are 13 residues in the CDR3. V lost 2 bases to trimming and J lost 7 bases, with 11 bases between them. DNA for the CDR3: TGTGCCTGGAGTCCCGGCGGGCCTGAAAAACTGTTTTTT. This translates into CAWSPGGPEKLFF.

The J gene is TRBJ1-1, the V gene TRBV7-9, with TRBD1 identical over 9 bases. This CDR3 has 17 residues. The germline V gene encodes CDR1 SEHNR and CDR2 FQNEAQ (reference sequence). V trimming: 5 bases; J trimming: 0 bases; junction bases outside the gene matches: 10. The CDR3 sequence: CASSDGRDRVVNTEAFF. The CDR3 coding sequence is TGTGCCAGCAGCGACGGCCGGGACAGGGTGGTGAACACTGAAGCTTTCTTT.

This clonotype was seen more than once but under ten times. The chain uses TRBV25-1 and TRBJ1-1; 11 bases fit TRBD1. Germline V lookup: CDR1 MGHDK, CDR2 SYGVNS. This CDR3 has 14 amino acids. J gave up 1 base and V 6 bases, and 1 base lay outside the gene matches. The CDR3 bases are TGTGCCAGCAGGGGGACAGGGGGGAACACTGAAGCTTTCTTT. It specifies CASRGTGGNTEAFF.

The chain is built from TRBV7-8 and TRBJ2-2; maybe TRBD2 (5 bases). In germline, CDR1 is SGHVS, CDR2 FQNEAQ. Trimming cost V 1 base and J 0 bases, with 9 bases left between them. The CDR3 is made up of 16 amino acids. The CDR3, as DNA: TGTGCCAGCAGCTTAGTGCGGGTTTCGAACACCGGGGAGCTGTTTTTT. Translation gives CASSLVRVSNTGELFF.

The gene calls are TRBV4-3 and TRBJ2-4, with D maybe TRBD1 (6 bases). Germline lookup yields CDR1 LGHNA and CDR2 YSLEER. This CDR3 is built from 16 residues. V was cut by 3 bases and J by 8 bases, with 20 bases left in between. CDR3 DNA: TGCGCCAGCAGCCACGGCCGGGACCCAGGGGTGGACATTCAGTACTTC. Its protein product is CASSHGRDPGVDIQYF.

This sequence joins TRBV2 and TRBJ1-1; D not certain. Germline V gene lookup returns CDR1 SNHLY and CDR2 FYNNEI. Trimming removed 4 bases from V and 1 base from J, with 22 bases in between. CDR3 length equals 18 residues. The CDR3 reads CASSARSLTAFGNTEAFF. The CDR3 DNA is TGTGCCAGCAGTGCGCGATCCCTAACAGCTTTTGGGAACACTGAAGCTTTCTTT.

The CDR3 DNA is TGTGCCAGCAGTTGGGGCTACGTTCCTGGCGACCCCACTGAAGCTTTCTTT. It encodes CASSWGYVPGDPTEAFF. The rearrangement uses TRBV6-2 or TRBV6-3 and TRBJ1-1; D might be TRBD1 (5 bases). This CDR3 has 17 amino acids. Germline CDR1 is MNHEY and CDR2 is SVGEGT. Trimming took 4 bases from V and 4 from J, leaving 22 bases between them.

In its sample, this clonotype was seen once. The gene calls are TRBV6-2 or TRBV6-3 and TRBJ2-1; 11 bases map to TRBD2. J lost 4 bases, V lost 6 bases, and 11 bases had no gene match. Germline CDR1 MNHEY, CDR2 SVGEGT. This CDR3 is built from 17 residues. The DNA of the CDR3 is TGTGCCAGCAGCGCGACTAGCGGGATAGGTCGATACAATGAGCAGTTCTTC. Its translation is CASSATSGIGRYNEQFF.

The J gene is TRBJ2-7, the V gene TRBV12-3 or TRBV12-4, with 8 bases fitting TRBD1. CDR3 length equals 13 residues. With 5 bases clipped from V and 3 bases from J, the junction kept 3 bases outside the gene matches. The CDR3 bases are TGTGCCAGCAGTCTTACAGGGGGCTACGAGCAGTACTTC. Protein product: CASSLTGGYEQYF.

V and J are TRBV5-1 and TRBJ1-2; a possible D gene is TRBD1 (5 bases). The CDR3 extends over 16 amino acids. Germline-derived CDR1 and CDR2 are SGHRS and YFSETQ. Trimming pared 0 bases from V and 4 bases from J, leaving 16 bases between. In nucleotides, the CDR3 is TGCGCCAGCAGCTTGGCTCCCGGGACCGGGACCTATGGCTACACCTTC. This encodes CASSLAPGTGTYGYTF. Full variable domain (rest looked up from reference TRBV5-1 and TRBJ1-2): KAGVTQTPRYLIKTRGQQVTLSCSPISGHRSVSWYQQTPGQGLQFLFEYFSETQRNKGNFPGRFSGRQFSNSRSEMNVSTLELGDSALYLCASSLAPGTGTYGYTFGSGTRLTVV.

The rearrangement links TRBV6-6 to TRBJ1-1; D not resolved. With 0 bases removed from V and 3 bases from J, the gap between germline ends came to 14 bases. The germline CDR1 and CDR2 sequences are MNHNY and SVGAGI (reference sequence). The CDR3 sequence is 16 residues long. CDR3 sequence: CASSYSKVGRDTEAFF. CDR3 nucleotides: TGTGCCAGCAGTTACTCGAAAGTTGGTAGGGACACTGAAGCTTTCTTT.

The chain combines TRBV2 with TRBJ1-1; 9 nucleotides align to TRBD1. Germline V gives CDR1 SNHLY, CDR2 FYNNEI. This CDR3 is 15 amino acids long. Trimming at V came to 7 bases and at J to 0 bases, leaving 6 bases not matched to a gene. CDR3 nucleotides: TGTGCCAGCACCCGGGACAGGGCCGTGAACACTGAAGCTTTCTTT. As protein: CASTRDRAVNTEAFF.

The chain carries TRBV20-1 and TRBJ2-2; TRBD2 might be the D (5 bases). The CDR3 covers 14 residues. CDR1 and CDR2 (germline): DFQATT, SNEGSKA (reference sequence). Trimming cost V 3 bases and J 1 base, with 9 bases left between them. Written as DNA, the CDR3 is TGCAGTGCTAGGAAGCGGAGGAACACCGGGGAGCTGTTTTTT. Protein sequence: CSARKRRNTGELFF.

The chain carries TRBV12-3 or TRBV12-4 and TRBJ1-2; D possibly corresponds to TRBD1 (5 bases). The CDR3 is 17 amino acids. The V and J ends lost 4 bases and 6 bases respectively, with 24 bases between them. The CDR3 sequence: CASSSSLGRDARNGYTF. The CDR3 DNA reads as TGTGCCAGCAGTTCTTCCTTAGGGCGGGACGCAAGAAATGGCTACACCTTC.

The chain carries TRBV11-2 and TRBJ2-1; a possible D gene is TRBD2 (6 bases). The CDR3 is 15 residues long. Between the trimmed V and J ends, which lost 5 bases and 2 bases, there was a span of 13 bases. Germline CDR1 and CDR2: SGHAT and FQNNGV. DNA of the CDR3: TGTGCCAGCAGCCTCTCCGGGGAGGCCTACAATGAGCAGTTCTTC. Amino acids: CASSLSGEAYNEQFF.

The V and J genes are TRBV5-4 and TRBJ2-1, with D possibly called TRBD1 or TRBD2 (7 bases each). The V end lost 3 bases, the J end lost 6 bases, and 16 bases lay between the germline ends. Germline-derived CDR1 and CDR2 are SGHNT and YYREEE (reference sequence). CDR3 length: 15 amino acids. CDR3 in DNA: TGTGCCAGCAGCTCCAGGGGGGGATCGCGCAATGAGCAGTTCTTC. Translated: CASSSRGGSRNEQFF.

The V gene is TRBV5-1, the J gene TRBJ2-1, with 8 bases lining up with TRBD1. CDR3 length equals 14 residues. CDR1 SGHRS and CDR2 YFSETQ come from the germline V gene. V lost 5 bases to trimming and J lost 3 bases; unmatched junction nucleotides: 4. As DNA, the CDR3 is TGCGCCAGCAGGGTGACAGGGGACTACAATGAGCAGTTCTTC. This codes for CASRVTGDYNEQFF.

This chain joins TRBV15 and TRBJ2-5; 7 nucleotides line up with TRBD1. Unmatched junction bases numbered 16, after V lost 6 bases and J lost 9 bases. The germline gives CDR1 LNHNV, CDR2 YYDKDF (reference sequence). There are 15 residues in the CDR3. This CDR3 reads CATSPDPTATGSQYF. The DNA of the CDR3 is TGTGCCACCAGTCCGGACCCCACGGCGACAGGGTCCCAGTACTTC.

This CDR3 is CASSGSRANEQFF. The CDR3 nucleotides read TGTGCCAGCAGTGGTTCCAGGGCCAATGAGCAGTTCTTC. The chain uses TRBV25-1 and TRBJ2-1; tentative D call: TRBD1 (5 bases). The ends were cut back, 4 bases at V and 6 bases at J, with 10 bases in the middle. Germline-derived CDR1 and CDR2 are MGHDK and SYGVNS. The CDR3 has 13 residues.

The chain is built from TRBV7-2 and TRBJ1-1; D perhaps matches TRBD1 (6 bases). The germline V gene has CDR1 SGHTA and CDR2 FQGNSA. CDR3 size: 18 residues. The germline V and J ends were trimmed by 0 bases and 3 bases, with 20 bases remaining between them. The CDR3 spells CASSLAGLYRVVDTEAFF. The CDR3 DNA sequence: TGTGCCAGCAGCTTAGCGGGCTTATACAGGGTCGTCGACACTGAAGCTTTCTTT.

The CDR3 sequence is CASSSGGDYYNSPLHF. The CDR3 coding sequence is TGTGCCAGCAGCTCAGGGGGCGATTACTATAATTCACCCCTCCACTTT. The chain joins TRBV3-1 to TRBJ1-6; 8 nucleotides agree with TRBD1. Germline assignment: CDR1 LGHDT and CDR2 YNNKEL (reference sequence). The V segment lost 5 bases and the J segment 3 bases; nucleotides outside the gene matches: 6. The CDR3 totals 16 residues.